The clone carrying this T cell receptor beta chain is a singleton in its sample. In the original workflow: Amplification of reference gene primers provided the estimated nucleated cell counts. Profiling relied on immunoSEQ multiplex PCR, and the TCRdb table lists in-frame clones only, not all of them. V, J and clone size were drawn from that table, and D and trimming were deduced from the DNA. The sample shows 100,000 to 150,000 clones, around nine tenths of them seen only once. The source of the sample is a study of blood T cell repertoires in COVID-19. The CDR3 spans 13 residues. The germline gives CDR1 SNHLY, CDR2 FYNNEI. Trimming shortened V by 4 bases and J by 4 bases, and 10 bases separated the two germline ends. The study drew participants aged about 18 to 89 years from about two dozen US areas. Self-reported history from a screening survey and questionnaire set each donor's cohort. Cohort 3 donors were reported recovered after two negative PCRs, clearance, or symptom resolution.

The V gene is TRBV2, the J gene TRBJ1-1, with D unclear. Sequenced material: PBMCs or T cells enriched from blood (not recorded which). The TCR comes from a woman between 50 and 59 years old who had recovered from COVID-19. CDR3 DNA: TGTGCCAGCAGTGGTTTATGGAGCACTGAAGCTTTCTTT. Its protein product is CASSGLWSTEAFF.